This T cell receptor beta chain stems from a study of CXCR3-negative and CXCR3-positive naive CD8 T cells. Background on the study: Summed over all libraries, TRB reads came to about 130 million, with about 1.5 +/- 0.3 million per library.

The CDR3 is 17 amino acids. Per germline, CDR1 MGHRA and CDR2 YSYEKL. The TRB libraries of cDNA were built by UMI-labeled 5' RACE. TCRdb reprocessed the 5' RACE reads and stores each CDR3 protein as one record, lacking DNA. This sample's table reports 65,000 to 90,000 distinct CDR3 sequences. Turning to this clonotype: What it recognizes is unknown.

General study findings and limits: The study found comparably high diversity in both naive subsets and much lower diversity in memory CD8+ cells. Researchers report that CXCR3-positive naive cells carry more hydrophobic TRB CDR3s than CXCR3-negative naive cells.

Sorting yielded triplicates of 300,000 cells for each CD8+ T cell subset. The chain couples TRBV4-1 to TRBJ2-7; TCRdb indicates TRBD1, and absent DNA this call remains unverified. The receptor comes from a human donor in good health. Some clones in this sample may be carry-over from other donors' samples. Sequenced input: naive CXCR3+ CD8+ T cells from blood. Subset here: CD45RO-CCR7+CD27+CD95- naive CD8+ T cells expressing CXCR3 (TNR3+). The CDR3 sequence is CASSQGPWRGDPYEQYF.